This TCR beta chain was retrieved from a study of cytomegalovirus exposure and HLA in healthy donors. The data were produced by immunoSEQ multiplex PCR, yet TCRdb's version contains in-frame clones alone and is incomplete. The sample holds roughly 250,000 clones, 90% seen once. In the case of this clone: The antigen remains undetermined.

Trimming at V came to 0 bases and at J to 5 bases, leaving 10 bases not matched to a gene. In germline, CDR1 is SGDLS, CDR2 YYNGEE. This CDR3 is built from 17 residues. Overall study findings and caveats: Subsequent analysis showed first-cohort TCR clusters tending to co-occur in 120 validation repertoires. The study flagged approximately 180 TCR beta chains as cytomegalovirus-associated.

This sequence originates from a woman aged 18-29 years in good health and CMV-seronegative. Source material: PBMCs. The chain recombines TRBV9 with TRBJ2-1, with 8 bases fitting TRBD1. The CDR3 DNA reads TGTGCCAGCAGCGTAGTGGGTGGCAGGGGGCCCCACAATGAGCAGTTCTTC. Protein: CASSVVGGRGPHNEQFF.